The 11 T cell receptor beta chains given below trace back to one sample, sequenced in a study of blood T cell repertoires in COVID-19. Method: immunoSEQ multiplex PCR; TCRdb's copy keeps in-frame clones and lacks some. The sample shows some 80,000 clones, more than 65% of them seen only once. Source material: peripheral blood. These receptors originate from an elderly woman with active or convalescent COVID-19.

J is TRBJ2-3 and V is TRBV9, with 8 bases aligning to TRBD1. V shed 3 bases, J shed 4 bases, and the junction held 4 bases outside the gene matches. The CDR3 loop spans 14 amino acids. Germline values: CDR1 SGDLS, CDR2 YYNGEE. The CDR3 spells CASSASGGADTQYF. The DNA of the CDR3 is TGTGCCAGCAGCGCCTCAGGGGGCGCAGATACGCAGTATTTT.

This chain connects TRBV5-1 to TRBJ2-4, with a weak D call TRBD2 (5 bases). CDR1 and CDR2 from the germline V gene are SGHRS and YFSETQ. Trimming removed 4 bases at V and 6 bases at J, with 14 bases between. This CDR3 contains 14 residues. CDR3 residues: CASSPREGGNIQYF. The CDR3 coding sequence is TGCGCCAGCAGCCCCCGCGAGGGTGGAAACATTCAGTACTTC.

The chain's CDR3 is CASSFGTGGEKTQYF. CDR3 DNA sequence: TGCGCCAGCAGCTTCGGGACAGGGGGCGAAAAGACCCAGTACTTC. The chain joins TRBV5-1 to TRBJ2-5; TRBD1 matches 12 bases. The junction had 5 bases not matched to a gene; V was cut back by 2 bases and J by 6 bases. The CDR3 extends over 15 amino acids. CDR1 and CDR2 from the germline V gene are SGHRS and YFSETQ. Full variable domain (rest looked up from reference TRBV5-1 and TRBJ2-5): KAGVTQTPRYLIKTRGQQVTLSCSPISGHRSVSWYQQTPGQGLQFLFEYFSETQRNKGNFPGRFSGRQFSNSRSEMNVSTLELGDSALYLCASSFGTGGEKTQYFGPGTRLLVL.

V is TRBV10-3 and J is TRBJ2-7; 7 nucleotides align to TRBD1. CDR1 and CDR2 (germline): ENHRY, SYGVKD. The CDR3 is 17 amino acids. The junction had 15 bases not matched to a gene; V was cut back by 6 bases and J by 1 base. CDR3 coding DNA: TGTGCCATCAGGAACCTGCAACCGGGACAGCTATCCTACGAGCAGTACTTC. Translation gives CAIRNLQPGQLSYEQYF.

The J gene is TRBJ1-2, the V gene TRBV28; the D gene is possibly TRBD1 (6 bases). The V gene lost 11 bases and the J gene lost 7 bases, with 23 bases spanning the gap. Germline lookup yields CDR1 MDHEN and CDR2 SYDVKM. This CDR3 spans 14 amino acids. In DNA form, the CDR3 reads TGTGCCTCAAAACCGGGACACGGAGTGGGTGGCTACACCTTC. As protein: CASKPGHGVGGYTF.

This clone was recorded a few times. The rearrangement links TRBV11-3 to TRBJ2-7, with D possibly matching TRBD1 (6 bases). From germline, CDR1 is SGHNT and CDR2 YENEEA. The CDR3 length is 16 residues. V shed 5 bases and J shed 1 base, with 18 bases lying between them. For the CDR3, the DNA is TGTGCCAGCAGCCTAGGGGGTGGGCAGGGATCCTACGAGCAGTACTTC. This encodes CASSLGGGQGSYEQYF.

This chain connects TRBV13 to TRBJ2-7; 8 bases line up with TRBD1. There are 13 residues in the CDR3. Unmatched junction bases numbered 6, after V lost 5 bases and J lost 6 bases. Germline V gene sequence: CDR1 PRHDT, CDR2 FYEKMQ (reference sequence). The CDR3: CASSRTGLGEQYF. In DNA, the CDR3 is TGTGCCAGCAGCCGGACAGGGCTGGGCGAGCAGTACTTC.

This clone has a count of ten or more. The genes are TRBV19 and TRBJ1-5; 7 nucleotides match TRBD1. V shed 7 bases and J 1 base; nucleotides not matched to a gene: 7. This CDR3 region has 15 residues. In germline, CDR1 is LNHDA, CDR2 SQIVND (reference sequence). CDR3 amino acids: CASISMGQSNQPQHF. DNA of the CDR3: TGTGCCAGTATTAGTATGGGACAGAGCAATCAGCCCCAGCATTTT.

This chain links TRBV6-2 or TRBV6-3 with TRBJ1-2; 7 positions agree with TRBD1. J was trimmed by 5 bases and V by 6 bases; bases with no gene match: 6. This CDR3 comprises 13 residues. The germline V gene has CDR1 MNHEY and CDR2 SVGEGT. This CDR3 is CASSDRALYGYTF. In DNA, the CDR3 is TGTGCCAGCAGCGACAGGGCCTTATATGGCTACACCTTC.

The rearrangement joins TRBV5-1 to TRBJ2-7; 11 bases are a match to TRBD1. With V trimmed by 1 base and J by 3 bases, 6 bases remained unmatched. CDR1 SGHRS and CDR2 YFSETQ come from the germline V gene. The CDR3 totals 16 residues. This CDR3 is CASSLTSGTGGYEQYF. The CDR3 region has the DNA TGCGCCAGCAGCTTGACCTCCGGGACAGGGGGCTACGAGCAGTACTTC.

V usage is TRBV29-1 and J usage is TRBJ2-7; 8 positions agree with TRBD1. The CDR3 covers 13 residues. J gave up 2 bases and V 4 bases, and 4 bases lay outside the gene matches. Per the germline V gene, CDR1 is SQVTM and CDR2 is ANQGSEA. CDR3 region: CSVAPGQAYEQYF. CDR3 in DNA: TGCAGCGTTGCCCCGGGACAGGCCTACGAGCAGTACTTC.